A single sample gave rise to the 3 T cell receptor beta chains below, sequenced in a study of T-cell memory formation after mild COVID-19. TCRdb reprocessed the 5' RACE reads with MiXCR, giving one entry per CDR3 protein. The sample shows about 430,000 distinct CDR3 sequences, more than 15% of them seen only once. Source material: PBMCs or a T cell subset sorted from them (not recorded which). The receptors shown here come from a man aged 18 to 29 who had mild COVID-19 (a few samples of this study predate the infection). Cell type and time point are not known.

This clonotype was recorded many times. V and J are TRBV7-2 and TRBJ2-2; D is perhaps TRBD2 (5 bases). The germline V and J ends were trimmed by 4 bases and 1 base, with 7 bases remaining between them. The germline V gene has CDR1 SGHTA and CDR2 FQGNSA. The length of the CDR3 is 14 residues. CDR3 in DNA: TGTGCCAGCAGCTCGGGGATGAACACCGGGGAGCTGTTTTTT. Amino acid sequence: CASSSGMNTGELFF.

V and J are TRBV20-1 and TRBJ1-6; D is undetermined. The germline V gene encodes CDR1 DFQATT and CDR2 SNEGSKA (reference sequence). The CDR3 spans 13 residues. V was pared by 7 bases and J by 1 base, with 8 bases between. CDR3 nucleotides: TGCAGTGTGCTCGGTTCCTATAATTCACCCCTCCACTTT. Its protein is CSVLGSYNSPLHF.

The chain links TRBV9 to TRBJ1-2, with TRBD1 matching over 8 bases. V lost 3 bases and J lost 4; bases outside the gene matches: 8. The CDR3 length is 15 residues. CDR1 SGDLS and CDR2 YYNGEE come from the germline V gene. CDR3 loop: CASSARDRQIYGYTF. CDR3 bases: TGTGCCAGCAGCGCCCGGGACAGGCAAATCTATGGCTACACCTTC.